This T cell receptor (beta chain) originates from a study of shared clonotypes between healthy human individuals. TCRdb's table, derived via immunoSEQ multiplex PCR, lists solely in-frame clones and lacks some. The top ten clones hold 0.13% of a sample with just over 2,000,000 clones, about 95% of them seen once. The V end was cut by 0 bases, the J end by 7 bases, with 10 bases between. This CDR3 contains 13 residues. Germline CDR1 SGHRS, CDR2 YFSETQ. The chain couples TRBV5-1 to TRBJ1-2; tentative D call: TRBD1 (6 bases). Sequenced input: naive CD4+ T cells sorted from blood. Subset in this sample: CD45RA+ positively selected. This receptor was identified in a man aged 18 to 30 in good health. The CDR3 is CASSLGSGAGYTF. CDR3 nucleotides: TGCGCCAGCAGCTTGGGATCAGGGGCTGGCTACACCTTC.